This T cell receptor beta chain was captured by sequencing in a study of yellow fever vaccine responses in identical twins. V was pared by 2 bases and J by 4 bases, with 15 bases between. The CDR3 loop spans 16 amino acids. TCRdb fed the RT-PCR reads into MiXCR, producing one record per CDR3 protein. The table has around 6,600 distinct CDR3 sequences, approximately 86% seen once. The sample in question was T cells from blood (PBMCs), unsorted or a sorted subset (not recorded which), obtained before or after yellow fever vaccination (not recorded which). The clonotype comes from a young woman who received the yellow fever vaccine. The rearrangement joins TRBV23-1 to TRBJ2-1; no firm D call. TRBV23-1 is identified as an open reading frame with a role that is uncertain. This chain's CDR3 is CASSQAKTLPYNEQFF. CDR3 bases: TGCGCCAGCAGTCAAGCCAAAACTTTGCCTTACAATGAGCAGTTCTTC.